One T cell receptor (beta chain) is described in this entry. These data come from a study of blood T cell repertoires in COVID-19. The wider study: Whether acute or convalescent, the COVID-19 samples came from the United States, Italy and Spain. Sample material is recorded as cDNA or gDNA derived from T cells, B-cell-depleted T cells, or PBMCs.

Authors' analysis steps: Scientists estimated how many nucleated cells there were by amplifying reference gene primers. Data came from immunoSEQ multiplex PCR; TCRdb stores just in-frame clones and leaves some out. V, J and clone size derive from that table, while D and trimming were established from the DNA sequence. Among about 260,000 clones listed, 88% were seen once. In germline, CDR1 is LNHDA, CDR2 SQIVND (reference sequence). There are 14 residues in the CDR3. Trimming left V 3 bases short and J 6 bases short, with 12 bases between. Participants were aged about 18 to 90 years, lived in around 22 US areas, and enrolled virtually.

Sequencing was performed on PBMCs or T cells enriched from blood (not recorded which). The receptor was derived from a woman aged 45-65 years who had recovered from COVID-19. The V and J genes are TRBV19 and TRBJ1-5; D unresolved. CDR3 DNA: TGTGCCAGTAGTATCTGGGCCGAGAGTCAGCCCCAGCATTTT. Its translation: CASSIWAESQPQHF.